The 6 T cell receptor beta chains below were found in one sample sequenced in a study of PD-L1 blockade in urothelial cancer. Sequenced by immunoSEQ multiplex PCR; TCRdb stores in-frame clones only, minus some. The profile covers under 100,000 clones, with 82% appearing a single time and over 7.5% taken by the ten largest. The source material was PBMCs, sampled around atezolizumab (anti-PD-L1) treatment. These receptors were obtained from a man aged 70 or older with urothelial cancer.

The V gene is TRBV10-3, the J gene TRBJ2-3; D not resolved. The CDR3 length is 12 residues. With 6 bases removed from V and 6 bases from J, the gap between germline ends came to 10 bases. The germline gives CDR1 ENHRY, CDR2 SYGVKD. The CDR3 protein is CAIRLAEDTQYF. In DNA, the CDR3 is TGTGCCATCAGATTAGCAGAGGATACGCAGTATTTT.

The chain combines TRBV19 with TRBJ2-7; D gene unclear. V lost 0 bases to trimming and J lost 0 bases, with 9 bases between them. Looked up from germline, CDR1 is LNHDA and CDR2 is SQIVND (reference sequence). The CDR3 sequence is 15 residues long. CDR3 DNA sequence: TGTGCCAGTAGTATAGATTGGGCCAGCTCCTACGAGCAGTACTTC. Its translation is CASSIDWASSYEQYF.

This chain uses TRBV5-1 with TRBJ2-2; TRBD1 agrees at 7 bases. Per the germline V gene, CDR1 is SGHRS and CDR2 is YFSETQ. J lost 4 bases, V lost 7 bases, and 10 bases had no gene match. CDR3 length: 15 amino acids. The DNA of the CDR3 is TGCGCCAGCTACCAAGGGGGCGCGGGCACCGGGGAGCTGTTTTTT. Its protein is CASYQGGAGTGELFF.

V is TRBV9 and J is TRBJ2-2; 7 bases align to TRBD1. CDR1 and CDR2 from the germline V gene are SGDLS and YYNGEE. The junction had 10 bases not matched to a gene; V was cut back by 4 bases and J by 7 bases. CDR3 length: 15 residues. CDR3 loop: CASSSRQGSYGELFF. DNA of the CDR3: TGTGCCAGCAGCTCCCGACAGGGCAGTTACGGGGAGCTGTTTTTT.

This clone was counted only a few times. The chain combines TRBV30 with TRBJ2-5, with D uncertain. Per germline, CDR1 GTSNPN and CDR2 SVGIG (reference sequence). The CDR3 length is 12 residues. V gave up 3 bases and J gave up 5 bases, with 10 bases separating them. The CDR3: CAWSEIRETQYF. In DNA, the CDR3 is TGTGCCTGGAGCGAGATTCGGGAGACCCAGTACTTC.

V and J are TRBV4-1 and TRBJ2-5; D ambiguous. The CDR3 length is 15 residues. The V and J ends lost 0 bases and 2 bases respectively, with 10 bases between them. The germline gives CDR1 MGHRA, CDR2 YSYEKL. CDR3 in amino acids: CASSQDQVRQETQYF. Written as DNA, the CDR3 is TGCGCCAGCAGCCAAGATCAGGTTAGACAAGAGACCCAGTACTTC.